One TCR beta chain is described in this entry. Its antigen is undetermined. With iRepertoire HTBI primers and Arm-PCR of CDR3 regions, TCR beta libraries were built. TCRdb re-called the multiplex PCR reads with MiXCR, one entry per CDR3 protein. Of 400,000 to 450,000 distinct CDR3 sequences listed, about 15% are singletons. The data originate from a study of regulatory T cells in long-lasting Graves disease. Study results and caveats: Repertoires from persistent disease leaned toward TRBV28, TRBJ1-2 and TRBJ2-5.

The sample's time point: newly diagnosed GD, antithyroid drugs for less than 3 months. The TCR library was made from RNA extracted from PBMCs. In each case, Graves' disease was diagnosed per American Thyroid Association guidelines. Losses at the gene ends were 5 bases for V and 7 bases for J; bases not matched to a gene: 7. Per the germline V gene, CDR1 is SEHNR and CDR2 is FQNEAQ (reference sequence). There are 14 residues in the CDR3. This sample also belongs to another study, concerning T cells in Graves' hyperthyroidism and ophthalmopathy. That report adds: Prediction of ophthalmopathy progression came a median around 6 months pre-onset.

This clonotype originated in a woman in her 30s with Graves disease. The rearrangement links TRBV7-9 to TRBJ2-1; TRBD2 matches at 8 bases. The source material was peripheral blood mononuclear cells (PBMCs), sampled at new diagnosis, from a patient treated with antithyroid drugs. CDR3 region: CASSPPGLGNEQFF. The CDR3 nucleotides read TGTGCCAGCAGCCCCCCGGGACTAGGGAATGAGCAGTTCTTC.